The 23 T cell receptor beta chains below all came from one sample that was sequenced in a study of blood T cell repertoires in COVID-19. Method: immunoSEQ multiplex PCR; TCRdb's copy keeps in-frame clones and lacks some. The sample holds under 300,000 clones, around nine tenths seen once. What was sequenced was PBMCs or T cells enriched from blood (not recorded which). The origin of the receptors is a woman aged 45-65 years who had recovered from COVID-19.

This clone was picked up one time. Here the CDR3 reads CASSTRGGLNTEAFF. The CDR3 DNA reads as TGTGCCAGCAGTACGCGGGGAGGGCTGAACACTGAAGCTTTCTTT. The chain is built from TRBV6-5 and TRBJ1-1; D is ambiguous. Trimming shortened V by 5 bases and J by 0 bases, and 13 bases separated the two germline ends. Germline V gene lookup returns CDR1 MNHEY and CDR2 SVGAGI. This CDR3 spans 15 amino acids.

This chain uses TRBV5-1 with TRBJ2-1; the match to TRBD2 covers 7 bases. This CDR3 is 15 amino acids long. Looked up from germline, CDR1 is SGHRS and CDR2 is YFSETQ. J was trimmed by 4 bases and V by 5 bases; bases with no gene match: 9. The CDR3 protein is CASRPPGTTYNEQFF. In nucleotides, the CDR3 is TGCGCCAGCAGACCTCCCGGGACTACTTACAATGAGCAGTTCTTC.

CDR3 protein: CSASSGGTGGSEQYF. Written as DNA, the CDR3 is TGCAGTGCTAGTTCCGGTGGGACAGGGGGCAGCGAGCAGTACTTC. The chain joins TRBV20-1 to TRBJ2-7, with 12 bases fitting TRBD1. Germline trimming cut 3 bases from V and 6 bases from J; bases unmatched to any gene: 9. This CDR3 contains 15 residues. Looked up from germline, CDR1 is DFQATT and CDR2 is SNEGSKA (reference sequence).

V usage is TRBV19 and J usage is TRBJ1-4; D call uncertain. Trimming removed 3 bases at V and 4 bases at J, with 18 bases between. The germline CDR1 and CDR2 sequences are LNHDA and SQIVND (reference sequence). This CDR3 has 17 amino acids. CDR3 sequence: CASSIRGETSLNEKLFF. The CDR3 nucleotides read TGTGCCAGTAGTATTCGCGGAGAAACATCTCTTAATGAAAAACTGTTTTTT.

The chain joins TRBV2 to TRBJ1-2; D is perhaps TRBD1 (6 bases). The CDR3 runs to 14 residues. Trimming shortened V by 4 bases and J by 5 bases, and 14 bases separated the two germline ends. Germline V lookup: CDR1 SNHLY, CDR2 FYNNEI. CDR3 amino acids: CASSGRTASYGYTF. CDR3 nucleotide sequence: TGTGCCAGCAGTGGTAGGACAGCTTCTTATGGCTACACCTTC.

This chain uses TRBV4-3 with TRBJ2-7, with D perhaps matching TRBD1 (6 bases). CDR1 is LGHNA and CDR2 is YSLEER in the germline V gene. CDR3 length: 16 residues. V lost 5 bases and J 0 bases, leaving 17 bases between the germline ends. The CDR3 is CASSFNRAQGSYEQYF. CDR3 sequence (DNA): TGCGCCAGCAGCTTTAACAGGGCCCAGGGCTCCTACGAGCAGTACTTC.

The chain has TRBV6-5 and TRBJ1-1, with 12 bases lining up with TRBD1. Looked up from germline, CDR1 is MNHEY and CDR2 is SVGAGI. The CDR3 is 16 amino acids. The J segment lost 5 bases and the V segment lost 4 bases, leaving 8 bases of the junction unmatched. This chain's CDR3 is CASSLTPGQGATEAFF. The DNA for the CDR3 is TGTGCCAGCAGTTTGACTCCGGGACAGGGGGCGACTGAAGCTTTCTTT.

This clone came up once. The chain uses TRBV28 and TRBJ1-1, with D maybe TRBD1 (5 bases). V lost 6 bases, J lost 0 bases, and 11 bases lay in between. Looked up from germline, CDR1 is MDHEN and CDR2 is SYDVKM. The CDR3 consists of 14 residues. The CDR3 region is CASRGLRMNTEAFF. In DNA, the CDR3 is TGTGCCAGCAGGGGGCTAAGGATGAACACTGAAGCTTTCTTT.

The chain has TRBV7-2 and TRBJ1-3; the D is unclear. CDR3 length: 15 amino acids. CDR1 and CDR2 from the germline V gene are SGHTA and FQGNSA. Trimming pared 2 bases from V and 3 bases from J, leaving 11 bases between. Written as DNA, the CDR3 is TGTGCCAGCAGCTTACCACAGCTAAATGGAAACACCATATATTTT. Amino acid sequence: CASSLPQLNGNTIYF.

The V call is TRBV10-2, the J call TRBJ2-1; D possibly corresponds to TRBD2 (5 bases). The V gene's germline CDR1 is WSHSY and CDR2 SAAADI. The CDR3 runs to 15 residues. Trimming left V 4 bases short and J 10 bases short, with 20 bases between. The CDR3 reads CASSVTGIQNLEQFF. CDR3 coding DNA: TGCGCCAGCAGTGTAACCGGGATACAAAATTTAGAGCAGTTCTTC.

CDR3 DNA sequence: TGTGCCAGCAGCAAAAACGCCCTCCGGGACAGGGGGGGTCGTGACACCGGGGAGCTGTTTTTT. This sequence encodes CASSKNALRDRGGRDTGELFF. The rearrangement links TRBV21-1 to TRBJ2-2; TRBD1 was called by the table and not checked on the DNA. TRBV21-1 is classified as a pseudogene. The CDR3 sequence is 21 residues long.

This clone was seen a single time. V usage is TRBV10-3 and J usage is TRBJ1-5; D may be TRBD1 (5 bases). The germline CDR1 and CDR2 sequences are ENHRY and SYGVKD. V was shortened by 0 bases and J by 5 bases, with 5 bases between the two germline ends. CDR3 length: 13 amino acids. The CDR3 nucleotides read TGTGCCATCAGTGAGTCCAGGGATCAGCCCCAGCATTTT. This translates into CAISESRDQPQHF.

This clone was counted once. This chain joins TRBV29-1 and TRBJ1-2, with 8 bases that match TRBD1. CDR1 is SQVTM and CDR2 is ANQGSEA in the germline V gene. The CDR3 spans 12 residues. The V segment lost 7 bases and the J segment 4 bases; nucleotides outside the gene matches: 5. The CDR3 here is CSGKDRGYGYTF. The CDR3 coding sequence is TGCAGCGGGAAAGACAGGGGCTATGGCTACACCTTC.

The rearrangement joins TRBV29-1 to TRBJ1-2, with 7 bases matching TRBD1. Per germline, CDR1 SQVTM and CDR2 ANQGSEA. Trimming took 6 bases from V and 7 from J; bases not matched to a gene: 14. CDR3 length: 14 residues. The CDR3 sequence is CSVEPGRGIGGYTF. Here the CDR3 DNA reads TGCAGCGTAGAGCCGGGCAGGGGGATCGGTGGCTACACCTTC.

The chain joins TRBV28 to TRBJ1-2; tentative D call: TRBD1 (5 bases). The CDR3 runs to 14 residues. CDR1 is MDHEN, CDR2 SYDVKM, per germline. With 3 bases removed from V and 4 bases from J, the gap between germline ends came to 12 bases. The DNA for the CDR3 is TGTGCCAGCAGTTTCCAGGGTATTGGCTATGGCTACACCTTC. Its protein is CASSFQGIGYGYTF.

This clone was seen just once. The chain has TRBV15 and TRBJ2-1; 9 nucleotides line up with TRBD1. This CDR3 is 19 amino acids long. With V trimmed by 0 bases and J by 2 bases, 11 bases remained unmatched. Per the germline V gene, CDR1 is LNHNV and CDR2 is YYDKDF (reference sequence). The CDR3 reads CATSRDGTGSTFAYNEQFF. The CDR3 DNA reads TGTGCCACCAGCAGAGACGGGACAGGGTCCACCTTTGCCTACAATGAGCAGTTCTTC.

The chain links TRBV9 to TRBJ1-1; the match to TRBD1 covers 10 bases. This CDR3 has 16 amino acids. V lost 2 bases to trimming and J lost 12 bases; unmatched junction nucleotides: 16. Germline CDR1 is SGDLS and CDR2 is YYNGEE. CDR3 in amino acids: CASSVDEWGTGVTTFF. The CDR3 bases are TGTGCCAGCAGCGTCGACGAATGGGGGACAGGGGTGACAACTTTCTTT.

This chain connects TRBV5-4 to TRBJ1-2; no clear D. Germline V gene data show CDR1 as SGHNT and CDR2 as YYREEE (reference sequence). CDR3 size: 14 residues. V was clipped by 3 bases and J by 4 bases, with 13 bases between them. Here the CDR3 reads CASSSKAGGYGYTF. The DNA for the CDR3 is TGTGCCAGCAGCTCTAAGGCGGGAGGCTATGGCTACACCTTC. Supplemented by reference TRBV5-4 and TRBJ1-2, the full variable domain reads ETGVTQSPTHLIKTRGQQVTLRCSSQSGHNTVSWYQQALGQGPQFIFQYYREEENGRGNFPPRFSGLQFPNYSSELNVNALELDDSALYLCASSSKAGGYGYTFGSGTRLTVV.

This chain joins TRBV2 and TRBJ2-7; D perhaps matches TRBD2 (6 bases). The V gene's germline CDR1 is SNHLY and CDR2 FYNNEI. V was cut by 5 bases and J by 0 bases, with 14 bases left in between. This CDR3 has 15 amino acids. The CDR3 is CASSWGRPLSYEQYF. In DNA, the CDR3 is TGTGCCAGCAGTTGGGGGAGGCCCCTCTCCTACGAGCAGTACTTC.

The chain uses TRBV7-9 and TRBJ2-5, with a tentative D call TRBD1 (5 bases). From germline, CDR1 is SEHNR and CDR2 FQNEAQ (reference sequence). V was clipped by 3 bases and J by 4 bases, with 15 bases between them. CDR3 length: 15 amino acids. The CDR3 here is CASSLTLGVGETQYF. CDR3 sequence (DNA): TGTGCCAGCAGCTTGACCTTAGGGGTTGGAGAGACCCAGTACTTC.

V gene TRBV7-9 combines with J gene TRBJ2-1; 10 bases are shared with TRBD1. V shed 5 bases, J shed 9 bases, and the junction held 7 bases outside the gene matches. The CDR3 is 14 amino acids. CDR1 is SEHNR, CDR2 FQNEAQ, per germline (reference sequence). The CDR3 here is CASSPTGGAGEQFF. CDR3 coding DNA: TGTGCCAGCAGCCCGACAGGGGGCGCTGGTGAGCAGTTCTTC.

The genes are TRBV29-1 and TRBJ1-1, with a possible D match to TRBD1 (5 bases). Per the germline V gene, CDR1 is SQVTM and CDR2 is ANQGSEA. This CDR3 is 16 amino acids long. V was clipped by 7 bases and J by 3 bases, with 24 bases between them. CDR3 sequence: CSADGWGHGGDTEAFF. The DNA for the CDR3 is TGCAGCGCGGATGGGTGGGGTCACGGAGGGGACACTGAAGCTTTCTTT. The complete variable domain, with remaining parts taken from reference TRBV29-1 and TRBJ1-1, reads SAVISQKPSRDICQRGTSLTIQCQVDSQVTMMFWYRQQPGQSLTLIATANQGSEATYESGFVIDKFPISRPNLTFSTLTVSNMSPEDSSIYLCSADGWGHGGDTEAFFGQGTRLTVV.

CDR3 residues: CASSTTLPDTQYF. CDR3 DNA: TGTGCCAGCAGCACGACACTCCCAGATACGCAGTATTTT. V usage is TRBV3-1 (or the pseudogene TRBV3-2) and J usage is TRBJ2-3; the D is unclear. Germline V gene data show CDR1 as LGHDT and CDR2 as YNNKEL (reference sequence). Trimming shortened V by 5 bases and J by 4 bases, and 10 bases separated the two germline ends. CDR3 length: 13 residues.